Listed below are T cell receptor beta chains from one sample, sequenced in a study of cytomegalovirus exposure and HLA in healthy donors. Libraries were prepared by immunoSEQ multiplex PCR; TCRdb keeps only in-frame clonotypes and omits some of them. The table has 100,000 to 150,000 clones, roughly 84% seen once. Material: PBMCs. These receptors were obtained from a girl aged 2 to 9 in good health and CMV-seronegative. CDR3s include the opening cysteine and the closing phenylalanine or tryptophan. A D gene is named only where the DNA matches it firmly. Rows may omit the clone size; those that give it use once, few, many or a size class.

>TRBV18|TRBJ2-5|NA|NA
CASSLVQETQYF
TGTGCCAGCTCACTCGTACAAGAGACCCAGTACTTC
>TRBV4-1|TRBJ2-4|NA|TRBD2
CASSRGLAGGRGGNIQYF
TGCGCCAGCAGCCGCGGACTAGCGGGAGGGCGAGGGGGAAACATTCAGTACTTC
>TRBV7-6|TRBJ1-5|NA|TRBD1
CASSPGGRSYQPQHF
TGTGCCAGCAGCCCAGGGGGGCGAAGTTATCAGCCCCAGCATTTT
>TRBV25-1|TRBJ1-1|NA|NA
CASSGWDTQAFF
TGTGCCAGCAGTGGCTGGGACACTCAAGCTTTCTTT
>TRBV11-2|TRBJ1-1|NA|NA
CASSLVPTANTEAFF
TGTGCCAGCAGCTTAGTGCCGACAGCGAACACTGAAGCTTTCTTT
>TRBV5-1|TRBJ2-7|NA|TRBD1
CASNADRGLSYEQYF
TGCGCCAGCAATGCAGACAGGGGGCTTTCCTACGAGCAGTACTTC
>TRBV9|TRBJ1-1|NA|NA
CASGSGGVFMNTEAFF
TGTGCCAGCGGCTCAGGAGGGGTCTTCATGAACACTGAAGCTTTCTTT
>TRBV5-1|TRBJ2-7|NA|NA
CASSLGGQGSDEQYF
TGCGCCAGCAGCTTGGGGGGTCAGGGGAGCGACGAGCAGTACTTC
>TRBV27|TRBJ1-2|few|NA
CASSFMPGEIYGYTF
TGTGCCAGCAGTTTTATGCCAGGGGAGATCTATGGCTACACCTTC
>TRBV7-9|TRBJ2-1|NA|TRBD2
CASSFLAGAYEGQFF
TGTGCCAGCAGCTTTCTAGCGGGGGCGTATGAGGGGCAGTTCTTC
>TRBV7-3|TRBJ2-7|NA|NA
CASSSRQGTEQYF
TGTGCCAGCAGCTCCCGTCAGGGGACCGAGCAGTACTTC
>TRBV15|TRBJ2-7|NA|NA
CATSSIRGKVPYEQYF
TGTGCCACCAGCAGTATACGCGGGAAGGTTCCCTACGAGCAGTACTTC
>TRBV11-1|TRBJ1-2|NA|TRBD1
CASSIGQGAVNGYTF
TGTGCCAGCAGCATAGGACAGGGGGCGGTGAATGGCTACACCTTC